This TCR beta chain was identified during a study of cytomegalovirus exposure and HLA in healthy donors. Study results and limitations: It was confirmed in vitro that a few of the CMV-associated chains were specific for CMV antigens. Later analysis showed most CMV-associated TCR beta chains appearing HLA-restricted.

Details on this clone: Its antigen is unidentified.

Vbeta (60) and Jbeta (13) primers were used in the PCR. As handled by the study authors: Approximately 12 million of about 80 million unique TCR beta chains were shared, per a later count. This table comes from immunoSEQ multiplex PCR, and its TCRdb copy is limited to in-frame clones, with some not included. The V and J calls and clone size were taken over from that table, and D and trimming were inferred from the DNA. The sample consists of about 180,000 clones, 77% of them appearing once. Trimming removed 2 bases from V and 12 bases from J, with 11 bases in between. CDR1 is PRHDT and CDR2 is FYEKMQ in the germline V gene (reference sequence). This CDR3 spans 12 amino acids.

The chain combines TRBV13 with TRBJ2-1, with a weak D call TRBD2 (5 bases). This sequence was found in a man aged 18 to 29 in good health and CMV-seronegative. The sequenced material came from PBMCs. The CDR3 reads CASSLFGIGQFF. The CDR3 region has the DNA TGTGCCAGCAGCTTATTCGGGATAGGGCAGTTCTTC. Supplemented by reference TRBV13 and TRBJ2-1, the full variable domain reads AAGVIQSPRHLIKEKRETATLKCYPIPRHDTVYWYQQGPGQDPQFLISFYEKMQSDKGSIPDRFSAQQFSDYHSELNMSSLELGDSALYFCASSLFGIGQFFGPGTRLTVL.